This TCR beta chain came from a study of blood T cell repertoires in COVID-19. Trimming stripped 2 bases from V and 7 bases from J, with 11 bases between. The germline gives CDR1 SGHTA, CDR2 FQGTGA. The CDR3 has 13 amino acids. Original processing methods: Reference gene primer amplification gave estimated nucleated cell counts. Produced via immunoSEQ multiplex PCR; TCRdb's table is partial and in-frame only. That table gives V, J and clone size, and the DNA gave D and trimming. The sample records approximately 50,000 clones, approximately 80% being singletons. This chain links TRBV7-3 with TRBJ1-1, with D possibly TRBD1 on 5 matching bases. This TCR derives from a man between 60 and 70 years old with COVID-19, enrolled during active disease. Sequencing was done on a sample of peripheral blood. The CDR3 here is CASSLGGSGEAFF. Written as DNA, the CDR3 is TGTGCCAGCAGCTTAGGGGGGAGCGGTGAAGCTTTCTTT. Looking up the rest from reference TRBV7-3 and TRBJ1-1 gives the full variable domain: GAGVSQTPSNKVTEKGKYVELRCDPISGHTALYWYRQSLGQGPEFLIYFQGTGAADDSGLPNDRFFAVRPEGSVSTLKIQRTERGDSAVYLCASSLGGSGEAFFGQGTRLTVV.